These 19 T cell receptor beta chains were sequenced from one sample in a study of blood T cell repertoires in COVID-19 (TCRdb year 2020). Receptors were amplified or captured by the immunoSEQ multiplex PCR assay. TCRdb took over this immuneACCESS table, retaining in-frame rearrangements with V and J assigned. Such tables are incomplete; in checked studies, under half of the missing clones stem from an unresolved V gene, and the remainder is unexplained. Here the sample has some 210,000 clones; around 90% occur a single time. The ten largest clones add up to about 0.8% of the sample. Sample: peripheral blood. These receptors were taken from a man between 60 and 70 years old with COVID-19, enrolled during active disease.

The genes are TRBV10-2 and TRBJ2-3; tentative D call: TRBD2 (5 bases). Germline assignment: CDR1 WSHSY and CDR2 SAAADI. Trimming cost V 4 bases and J 4 bases, with 15 bases left between them. This CDR3 is 15 amino acids long. The CDR3 DNA is TGCGCCAGCAGTGGCGGAACAACGGGGTCAGATACGCAGTATTTT. Translating it yields CASSGGTTGSDTQYF.

This chain links TRBV5-6 with TRBJ1-2, with TRBD1 identical over 7 bases. This CDR3 region has 15 residues. V gave up 1 base and J gave up 4 bases; unmatched junction bases: 7. The V gene's germline CDR1 is SGHDT and CDR2 YYEEEE. The CDR3 coding sequence is TGTGCCAGCAGCTTGCCGGGGACAGTTTCCTATGGCTACACCTTC. It specifies CASSLPGTVSYGYTF.

This rearrangement joins TRBV5-1 to TRBJ2-2; the match to TRBD2 covers 9 bases. Germline CDR1 is SGHRS and CDR2 is YFSETQ. This CDR3 comprises 16 residues. The trim removed 4 bases at V and 2 bases at J, leaving 6 bases unmatched. In nucleotides, the CDR3 is TGCGCCAGCAGCGTCCCGGGACTAGCAAACACCGGGGAGCTGTTTTTT. Protein sequence: CASSVPGLANTGELFF.

The V gene is TRBV3-1 (or the pseudogene TRBV3-2), the J gene TRBJ2-5; 7 bases are a match to TRBD2. Looked up from germline, CDR1 is LGHDT and CDR2 is YNNKEL (reference sequence). Trimming took 0 bases from V and 1 from J; bases not matched to a gene: 14. The length of the CDR3 is 19 residues. The CDR3 DNA follows: TGTGCCAGCAGCCAAGATCGCATTTGGGCGGGAGATTTCCAAGAGACCCAGTACTTC. It yields the protein CASSQDRIWAGDFQETQYF.

The gene calls are TRBV7-9 and TRBJ1-2; D possibly corresponds to TRBD1 (6 bases). The V end was cut by 8 bases, the J end by 2 bases, with 18 bases between. The CDR3 loop spans 15 amino acids. The germline gives CDR1 SEHNR, CDR2 FQNEAQ (reference sequence). The CDR3 nucleotides are TGTGCCAGCGGCCCAAGGACAGAAAAAAACTATGGCTACACCTTC. Residues: CASGPRTEKNYGYTF.

The chain couples TRBV7-9 to TRBJ2-7, with a weak D call TRBD2 (5 bases). Germline CDR1 is SEHNR and CDR2 is FQNEAQ (reference sequence). Deletions cut 3 bases from V and 4 bases from J, with 7 bases between. The CDR3 is 12 residues long. The CDR3 DNA reads as TGTGCCAGCAGCTTTCCGGGGTACGAGCAGTACTTC. It encodes CASSFPGYEQYF. Drawing the rest from reference TRBV7-9 and TRBJ2-7, the complete variable domain is DTGVSQNPRHKITKRGQNVTFRCDPISEHNRLYWYRQTLGQGPEFLTYFQNEAQLEKSRLLSDRFSAERPKGSFSTLEIQRTEQGDSAMYLCASSFPGYEQYFGPGTRLTVT.

The V call is TRBV6-2 or TRBV6-3, the J call TRBJ1-1, with 9 bases that match TRBD1. V lost 6 bases and J lost 0; bases outside the gene matches: 8. CDR3 length equals 16 residues. Germline lookup yields CDR1 MNHEY and CDR2 SVGEGT. CDR3 sequence: CASSPWTGDLNTEAFF. The CDR3 DNA follows: TGTGCCAGCAGCCCTTGGACAGGGGACCTGAACACTGAAGCTTTCTTT.

Written as DNA, the CDR3 is TGTGCCACCAGTGATTTGGCAGGGGGTAGTGAGCAGTTCTTC. This codes for CATSDLAGGSEQFF. V and J are TRBV24-1 and TRBJ2-1; 7 bases fit TRBD1. Germline CDR1 is KGHDR and CDR2 is SFDVKD. V lost 0 bases to trimming and J lost 9 bases; unmatched junction nucleotides: 4. CDR3 size: 14 residues.

The chain uses TRBV5-1 and TRBJ2-1, with 9 bases lining up with TRBD2. The CDR3 has 18 amino acids. Germline CDR1 reads SGHRS; CDR2 reads YFSETQ. V gave up 0 bases and J gave up 4 bases; unmatched junction bases: 11. CDR3 loop: CASSLESSGGPFYNEQFF. In DNA form, the CDR3 reads TGCGCCAGCAGCTTGGAGAGTAGCGGGGGACCTTTTTACAATGAGCAGTTCTTC.

The chain is built from TRBV7-2 and TRBJ2-5; D is possibly TRBD2 (5 bases). The length of the CDR3 is 13 residues. Germline V gene lookup returns CDR1 SGHTA and CDR2 FQGNSA. Trimming removed 1 base from V and 10 bases from J, with 13 bases in between. The CDR3 nucleotides read TGTGCCAGCAGCTTAGTGGAGCACCGGGACCAGTACTTC. The encoded protein is CASSLVEHRDQYF. Supplemented by reference TRBV7-2 and TRBJ2-5, the full variable domain reads GAGVSQSPSNKVTEKGKDVELRCDPISGHTALYWYRQSLGQGLEFLIYFQGNSAPDKSGLPSDRFSAERTGGSVSTLTIQRTQQEDSAVYLCASSLVEHRDQYFGPGTRLLVL.

V is TRBV19 and J is TRBJ1-5, with D possibly matching TRBD1 (6 bases). With 9 bases removed from V and 0 bases from J, the gap between germline ends came to 18 bases. Germline V gene sequence: CDR1 LNHDA, CDR2 SQIVND (reference sequence). The length of the CDR3 is 16 residues. CDR3 protein: CASGGARAYSNQPQHF. CDR3 in DNA: TGTGCCAGCGGGGGGGCCCGGGCTTATAGCAATCAGCCCCAGCATTTT.

This sequence joins TRBV18 and TRBJ2-1; TRBD2 aligns across 13 bases. With V trimmed by 5 bases and J by 3 bases, 10 bases remained unmatched. The germline V gene has CDR1 KGHSH and CDR2 LQKENI. The CDR3 is made up of 18 amino acids. CDR3: CASSDGLAGVGNYNEQFF. The DNA for the CDR3 is TGTGCCAGCTCAGACGGACTAGCGGGAGTGGGTAACTACAATGAGCAGTTCTTC. Together with reference TRBV18 and TRBJ2-1, the CDR3 gives the full variable domain: NAGVMQNPRHLVRRRGQEARLRCSPMKGHSHVYWYRQLPEEGLKFMVYLQKENIIDESGMPKERFSAEFPKEGPSILRIQQVVRGDSAAYFCASSDGLAGVGNYNEQFFGPGTRLTVL.

The chain carries TRBV7-2 and TRBJ1-3; D not certain. Trimming stripped 1 base from V and 0 bases from J, with 13 bases between. This CDR3 spans 17 amino acids. Germline V gene sequence: CDR1 SGHTA, CDR2 FQGNSA. CDR3 sequence: CASSLVATGVSGNTIYF. The CDR3 coding sequence is TGTGCCAGCAGCTTAGTGGCGACCGGAGTCTCTGGAAACACCATATATTTT. Full variable domain (outside the CDR3, taken from reference TRBV7-2 and TRBJ1-3): GAGVSQSPSNKVTEKGKDVELRCDPISGHTALYWYRQSLGQGLEFLIYFQGNSAPDKSGLPSDRFSAERTGGSVSTLTIQRTQQEDSAVYLCASSLVATGVSGNTIYFGEGSWLTVV.

This rearrangement joins TRBV28 to TRBJ2-1; 10 bases agree with TRBD1. The CDR3 has 16 residues. Trimming cost V 2 bases and J 4 bases; bases outside gene matches: 5. CDR1 MDHEN and CDR2 SYDVKM come from the germline V gene. The DNA for the CDR3 is TGTGCCAGCAGTTTAGCCCGGACAGGGGGATACAATGAGCAGTTCTTC. This translates into CASSLARTGGYNEQFF.

This chain links TRBV5-4 with TRBJ2-1, with 7 bases aligning to TRBD1. This CDR3 is 14 amino acids long. The J segment lost 6 bases and the V segment lost 4 bases, leaving 7 bases of the junction unmatched. The V gene's germline CDR1 is SGHNT and CDR2 YYREEE (reference sequence). The CDR3 nucleotides read TGTGCCAGCAGCCGGGACAGACCACTCAATGAGCAGTTCTTC. Translating gives CASSRDRPLNEQFF.

The chain has TRBV4-2 and TRBJ1-2; D possibly corresponds to TRBD1 (6 bases). CDR1 LGHNA and CDR2 YNFKEQ come from the germline V gene. CDR3 length equals 16 residues. Trimming removed 0 bases from V and 5 bases from J, with 16 bases in between. As DNA, the CDR3 is TGTGCCAGCAGCCAAGACTTGGCAGGGGCCTCTTATGGCTACACCTTC. As protein: CASSQDLAGASYGYTF.

This clone appeared a single time. This chain uses TRBV7-2 with TRBJ2-7, with D perhaps matching TRBD2 (5 bases). The germline V gene has CDR1 SGHTA and CDR2 FQGNSA. The CDR3 consists of 17 residues. V was trimmed by 1 base and J by 1 base, leaving 17 bases between them. Written as DNA, the CDR3 is TGTGCCAGCAGCTTAGGGGTTCCAGGACTTAGGTCCTACGAGCAGTACTTC. Protein sequence: CASSLGVPGLRSYEQYF.

The V and J genes are TRBV19 and TRBJ1-2, with D possibly TRBD1 on 5 matching bases. The CDR3 covers 14 residues. Trimming cost V 2 bases and J 1 base, with 8 bases left between them. The germline V gene has CDR1 LNHDA and CDR2 SQIVND (reference sequence). The CDR3 DNA reads TGTGCCAGTAGTATACAGGGCCTTAACTATGGCTACACCTTC. As protein: CASSIQGLNYGYTF. Full variable domain (missing parts from reference TRBV19 and TRBJ1-2): DGGITQSPKYLFRKEGQNVTLSCEQNLNHDAMYWYRQDPGQGLRLIYYSQIVNDFQKGDIAEGYSVSREKKESFPLTVTSAQKNPTAFYLCASSIQGLNYGYTFGSGTRLTVV.

The V gene is TRBV5-4, the J gene TRBJ1-1; 7 bases map to TRBD1. The CDR3 extends over 15 amino acids. Germline trimming cut 3 bases from V and 3 bases from J; bases unmatched to any gene: 8. Germline CDR1 and CDR2: SGHNT and YYREEE (reference sequence). For the CDR3, the DNA is TGTGCCAGCAGCTCAGGGGGAGGATCGGACACTGAAGCTTTCTTT. Protein sequence: CASSSGGGSDTEAFF.